The entry that follows covers one T cell receptor beta chain sequence. Its antigen is still unknown. This specimen comes from a study of follicular helper T cells after annual influenza vaccination. The protocol was immunoSEQ multiplex PCR, while the TCRdb copy is restricted to in-frame clones and leaves out a portion. The sample consists of some 10,000 clones, 75% to 90% of them appearing once. Germline values: CDR1 SGHDN, CDR2 FVKESK. The length of the CDR3 is 16 residues. V shed 5 bases and J shed 0 bases, with 14 bases lying between them. The study, taken as a whole, reports: ICOS+CD38+ cTfh clonality change tracked circulating plasmablast frequency change.

Time point reported: 2015-2016 season, 7 days after influenza vaccination. V usage is TRBV14 and J usage is TRBJ2-1; either TRBD1 or TRBD2 may supply D (5 bases each). The TCR was taken from an adult who received the influenza vaccine. Material: CXCR5+ CD38- circulating T follicular helper cells from blood, obtained 7 days after influenza vaccination. Subset specified: circulating Tfh, non-naive CD4+CXCR5+PD-1+ (ICOS+CD38+ or ICOS-CD38-). CDR3: CASSSTGTSSYNEQFF. The CDR3 DNA reads as TGTGCCAGCAGCTCTACCGGGACCTCCTCCTACAATGAGCAGTTCTTC.